This is a list of T cell receptor beta chains from one sample in a study of T cells in Graves' hyperthyroidism and ophthalmopathy. Each CDR3 protein gets one entry after TCRdb re-called the multiplex PCR reads with MiXCR. Found here are about 290,000 distinct CDR3 sequences, about 14% of them singletons; the top ten hold roughly 8.5%. Sequencing used blood. The receptors were gathered from a woman in her twenties or thirties with Graves' hyperthyroidism that later progressed to Graves' ophthalmopathy. Each CDR3 is given with its conserved first and last residue. A D gene is named only where the DNA matches it firmly. Size is stated for part of the rows, as once, few or many counts, or as a class when the clone is expanded.

d_call	clone_size	j_call	v_call	cdr3_aa	cdr3_nt
.	many	TRBJ2-7	TRBV6-2/TRBV6-3	CASSYSRAADYEQYF	TGTGCCAGCAGTTACTCGAGAGCGGCCGATTACGAGCAGTACTTC
TRBD2	many	TRBJ2-1	TRBV7-2	CASSPTGTSLFF	TGTGCCAGCAGCCCCACGGGGACTAGTCTGTTCTTC
TRBD1	many	TRBJ1-1	TRBV6-1	CASSEGQGEKDTEAFF	TGTGCCAGCAGTGAAGGGCAGGGGGAGAAGGACACTGAAGCTTTCTTT
.	many	TRBJ1-1	TRBV13	CASSFGQGTFLNTEAFF	TGTGCCAGCAGCTTTGGCCAGGGAACCTTCCTGAACACTGAAGCTTTCTTT
.	many	TRBJ1-2	TRBV30	CAWRGMVDYGYTF	TGTGCCTGGAGGGGAATGGTGGACTATGGCTACACCTTC
.	.	TRBJ2-2	TRBV7-6	CASSLGEYNTGELFF	TGTGCCAGCAGCTTAGGGGAGTACAACACCGGGGAGCTGTTTTTT
.	many	TRBJ2-1	TRBV28	CASIGGSSYNEQFF	TGTGCCAGCATAGGCGGAAGCTCCTACAATGAGCAGTTCTTC
.	many	TRBJ2-2	TRBV7-6	CASSLEAAGLTGELFF	TGTGCCAGCAGCTTAGAGGCAGCCGGGTTGACCGGGGAGCTGTTTTTT
TRBD1	many	TRBJ2-1	TRBV6-1	CASSKATGGNEQFF	TGTGCCAGCAGTAAGGCGACAGGGGGGAATGAGCAGTTCTTC
.	.	TRBJ2-7	TRBV28	CASSLTGPWEQYF	TGTGCCAGCAGCCTCACAGGGCCCTGGGAGCAGTACTTC
TRBD2	many	TRBJ2-1	TRBV6-1	CASTPSGRALRDNEQFF	TGTGCCAGCACCCCTAGCGGGAGGGCCCTTCGAGACAATGAGCAGTTCTTC
TRBD2	many	TRBJ2-1	TRBV6-6	CASSYLGRAKNEQFF	TGTGCCAGCAGTTACCTCGGGAGGGCCAAGAATGAGCAGTTCTTC
.	.	TRBJ1-5	TRBV6-4	CASSPEEDQPQHF	TGTGCCAGCAGTCCGGAGGAAGATCAGCCCCAGCATTTT
.	many	TRBJ2-6	TRBV6-1	CASSPPGGGANVLTF	TGTGCCAGCAGCCCGCCCGGGGGTGGGGCCAACGTCCTGACTTTC
.	many	TRBJ2-5	TRBV6-1	CASSKDGKTQYF	TGTGCCAGCAGTAAAGACGGCAAGACCCAGTACTTC
.	many	TRBJ1-4	TRBV6-1	CASSHPPGAREKLFF	TGTGCCAGCAGTCACCCTCCGGGGGCCAGGGAAAAACTGTTTTTT